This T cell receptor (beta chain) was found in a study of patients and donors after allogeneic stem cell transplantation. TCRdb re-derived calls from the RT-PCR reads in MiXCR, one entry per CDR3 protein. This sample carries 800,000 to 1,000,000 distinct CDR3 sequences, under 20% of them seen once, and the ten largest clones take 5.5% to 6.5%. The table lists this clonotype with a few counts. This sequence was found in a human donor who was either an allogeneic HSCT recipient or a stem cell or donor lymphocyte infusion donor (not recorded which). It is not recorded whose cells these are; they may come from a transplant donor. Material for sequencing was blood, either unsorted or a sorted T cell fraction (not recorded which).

In nucleotides, the CDR3 is TGCAGTGTCGCGGACGGGGGTCTCTACGAGCAGTACTTC. Translating it yields CSVADGGLYEQYF. The chain uses TRBV20-1 and TRBJ2-7, with a tentative D call TRBD2 (6 bases). This CDR3 contains 13 residues. Trimming left V 7 bases short and J 3 bases short, with 16 bases between. CDR1 is DFQATT and CDR2 is SNEGSKA in the germline V gene (reference sequence).